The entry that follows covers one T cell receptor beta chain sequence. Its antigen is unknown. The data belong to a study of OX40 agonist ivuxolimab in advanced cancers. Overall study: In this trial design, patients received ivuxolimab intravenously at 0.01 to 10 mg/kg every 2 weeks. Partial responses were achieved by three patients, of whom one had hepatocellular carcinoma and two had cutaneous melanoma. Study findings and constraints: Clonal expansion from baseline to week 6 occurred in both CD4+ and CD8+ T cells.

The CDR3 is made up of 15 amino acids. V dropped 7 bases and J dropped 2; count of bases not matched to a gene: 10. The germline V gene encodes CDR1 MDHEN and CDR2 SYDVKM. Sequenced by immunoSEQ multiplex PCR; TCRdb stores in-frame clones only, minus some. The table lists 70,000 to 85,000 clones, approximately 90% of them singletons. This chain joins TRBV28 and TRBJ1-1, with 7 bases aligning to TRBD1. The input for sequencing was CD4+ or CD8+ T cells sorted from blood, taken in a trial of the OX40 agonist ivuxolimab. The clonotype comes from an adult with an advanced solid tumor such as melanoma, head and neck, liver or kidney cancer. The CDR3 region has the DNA TGTGCCAGCAATCAGGGGGGACAGACCAACACTGAAGCTTTCTTT. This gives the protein CASNQGGQTNTEAFF.